The next 14 T cell receptor beta chains were all read from a single sample in a study of intratumoral heterogeneity in liver cancer. The hepatocellular carcinoma nodule was sampled at distinct, geographically separated regions. Profiled with immunoSEQ multiplex PCR; TCRdb holds only in-frame clones, not every one. The sample shows under 7,500 clones, about two thirds of them seen only once. The sample consisted of tumor tissue, taken before any cancer treatment. The receptors originated from a woman between 70 and 85 years old with hepatocellular carcinoma.

This clone has only a few counts. The gene calls are TRBV5-1 and TRBJ1-1; D not certain. V was trimmed by 0 bases and J by 3 bases, leaving 6 bases between them. CDR1 is SGHRS and CDR2 is YFSETQ in the germline V gene. The CDR3 runs 13 residues. As DNA, the CDR3 is TGCGCCAGCAGCTTGGAGGAGGACACTGAAGCTTTCTTT. Encoded protein: CASSLEEDTEAFF.

The rearrangement links TRBV24-1 to TRBJ1-1, with TRBD1 matching 7 bases. This CDR3 has 14 amino acids. V lost 7 bases, J lost 2 bases, and 6 bases stayed unmatched. Per the germline V gene, CDR1 is KGHDR and CDR2 is SFDVKD. This chain's CDR3 is CATRDTGVNTEAFF. The CDR3 DNA is TGTGCCACCAGAGATACAGGGGTAAACACTGAAGCTTTCTTT.

The gene calls are TRBV6-1 and TRBJ1-5, with D hard to call. Trimming removed 2 bases at V and 9 bases at J, with 8 bases between. From germline, CDR1 is MNHNS and CDR2 SASEGT. The CDR3 totals 12 residues. The CDR3 spells CASSELGTPQHF. CDR3 DNA: TGTGCCAGCAGTGAACTAGGCACGCCCCAGCATTTT.

The V and J genes are TRBV18 and TRBJ1-1; D unresolved. CDR3 length: 14 residues. V was trimmed by 3 bases and J by 1 base, leaving 9 bases between them. Germline CDR1 reads KGHSH; CDR2 reads LQKENI. The CDR3 protein is CASSPEHRNTEAFF. In DNA form, the CDR3 reads TGTGCCAGCTCACCGGAGCACAGGAACACTGAAGCTTTCTTT. The full variable domain, rest sourced from reference TRBV18 and TRBJ1-1, is NAGVMQNPRHLVRRRGQEARLRCSPMKGHSHVYWYRQLPEEGLKFMVYLQKENIIDESGMPKERFSAEFPKEGPSILRIQQVVRGDSAAYFCASSPEHRNTEAFFGQGTRLTVV.

This clone has only a few counts. The chain employs TRBV6-5 and TRBJ1-2, with no clear D. The CDR3 is 13 amino acids. Looked up from germline, CDR1 is MNHEY and CDR2 is SVGAGI. The V end lost 2 bases, the J end lost 2 bases, and 6 bases lay between the germline ends. The CDR3 DNA sequence: TGTGCCAGCAGTTACGGACGGAACTATGGCTACACCTTC. This gives the protein CASSYGRNYGYTF.

V gene TRBV25-1 combines with J gene TRBJ2-3; D possibly corresponds to TRBD2 (6 bases). Germline V CDR1 and CDR2: MGHDK, SYGVNS. The length of the CDR3 is 16 residues. V was pared by 1 base and J by 4 bases, with 15 bases between. The CDR3 protein is CASSELALGEADTQYF. The DNA for the CDR3 is TGTGCCAGCAGTGAATTGGCGCTCGGGGAGGCAGATACGCAGTATTTT. Full variable domain (rest looked up from reference TRBV25-1 and TRBJ2-3): EADIYQTPRYLVIGTGKKITLECSQTMGHDKMYWYQQDPGMELHLIHYSYGVNSTEKGDLSSESTVSRIRTEHFPLTLESARPSHTSQYLCASSELALGEADTQYFGPGTRLTVL.

This clone was found a few times. The V gene is TRBV20-1, the J gene TRBJ1-5, with TRBD1 matching 7 bases. This CDR3 is built from 15 residues. CDR1 and CDR2 from the germline V gene are DFQATT and SNEGSKA (reference sequence). J lost 7 bases, V lost 3 bases, and 12 bases had no gene match. The CDR3 here is CSASVSGGGEQPQHF. Here the CDR3 DNA reads TGCAGTGCTAGTGTGAGTGGAGGGGGCGAGCAGCCCCAGCATTTT.

The chain recombines TRBV7-2 with TRBJ1-1; a weak D match, TRBD1 (5 bases). The CDR3 has 17 amino acids. Trimming cost V 1 base and J 1 base, with 16 bases left between them. The germline CDR1 and CDR2 sequences are SGHTA and FQGNSA. CDR3 sequence (DNA): TGTGCCAGCAGCTTAGAGGCCTGGTTAACAGGGAACACTGAAGCTTTCTTT. Its translation: CASSLEAWLTGNTEAFF. Supplemented by reference TRBV7-2 and TRBJ1-1, the full variable domain reads GAGVSQSPSNKVTEKGKDVELRCDPISGHTALYWYRQSLGQGLEFLIYFQGNSAPDKSGLPSDRFSAERTGGSVSTLTIQRTQQEDSAVYLCASSLEAWLTGNTEAFFGQGTRLTVV.

This chain joins TRBV9 and TRBJ2-3; 8 nucleotides line up with TRBD1. CDR3 length: 14 residues. Unmatched junction bases numbered 8, after V lost 7 bases and J lost 4 bases. Germline V gives CDR1 SGDLS, CDR2 YYNGEE. The CDR3 protein is CASGAGGGSDTQYF. The CDR3 nucleotides are TGTGCCAGCGGGGCAGGGGGCGGCTCAGATACGCAGTATTTT.

V gene TRBV5-1 combines with J gene TRBJ1-1, with D perhaps matching TRBD1 (5 bases). Trimming shortened V by 4 bases and J by 1 base, and 8 bases separated the two germline ends. Germline V gene sequence: CDR1 SGHRS, CDR2 YFSETQ. CDR3 size: 13 residues. The CDR3 loop reads CASSRTTNTEAFF. Here the CDR3 DNA reads TGCGCCAGCAGCCGGACAACGAACACTGAAGCTTTCTTT.

This rearrangement joins TRBV19 to TRBJ1-5; D call uncertain. Germline V gene lookup returns CDR1 LNHDA and CDR2 SQIVND (reference sequence). V was cut by 3 bases and J by 4 bases, with 10 bases left in between. The CDR3 spans 14 residues. The CDR3 DNA is TGTGCCAGTAGTATCTTTCTGTGGAATCAGCCCCAGCATTTT. It encodes CASSIFLWNQPQHF.

The chain carries TRBV28 and TRBJ2-1, with TRBD2 identical over 11 bases. In germline, CDR1 is MDHEN, CDR2 SYDVKM. Germline trimming cut 3 bases from V and 7 bases from J; bases unmatched to any gene: 2. The CDR3 extends over 14 amino acids. CDR3 sequence reads: CASSFLAGGNEQFF. Here the CDR3 DNA reads TGTGCCAGCAGTTTTCTAGCGGGAGGAAATGAGCAGTTCTTC.

The chain joins TRBV28 to TRBJ2-7; 9 bases fit TRBD2. The CDR3 length is 17 residues. J lost 4 bases, V lost 1 base, and 11 bases had no gene match. Germline V gives CDR1 MDHEN, CDR2 SYDVKM. Written as DNA, the CDR3 is TGTGCCAGCAGTTTATCGGGTATGTCTAGCGGGATATACGAGCAGTACTTC. This encodes CASSLSGMSSGIYEQYF.

In the case of this clone: Relative to the germline gene, one junction end is altered; a read error may explain this. V and J are TRBV5-6 and TRBJ2-6, with D unresolved. The germline gives CDR1 SGHDT, CDR2 YYEEEE. There are 16 residues in the CDR3. The CDR3 spells CASSLGSTSGANVLTF. The DNA of the CDR3 is TGTGCCAGCAGTTTGGGTAGTACCTCTGGGGCCAACGTCCTGACTTTC.